Detailed here is one T cell receptor beta chain. Researchers divided each subset's genomic DNA evenly across several immunoSEQ plates. Input per replicate PCR of unsorted PBMC was roughly 320 ng DNA, corresponding to 25,000 to 30,000 T cell genomes. The data were produced by immunoSEQ multiplex PCR, yet TCRdb's version contains in-frame clones alone and is incomplete. The sample holds a few hundred thousand clones, around 80% seen once. This entry belongs to a study of shared clonotypes between healthy human individuals. V shed 0 bases, J shed 11 bases, and the junction held 1 base outside the gene matches. The CDR3 is made up of 14 amino acids. Germline lookup yields CDR1 SGHRS and CDR2 YFSETQ.

Sequencing was performed on PBMCs. This sequence was found in a woman between 40 and 50 years old in good health. Some clones in this sample may be carry-over from other donors' samples. The chain has TRBV5-1 and TRBJ2-1; the match to TRBD2 covers 14 bases. The CDR3: CASSLGLAGGKQFF. The CDR3 nucleotides are TGCGCCAGCAGCTTGGGACTAGCGGGAGGGAAGCAGTTCTTC.